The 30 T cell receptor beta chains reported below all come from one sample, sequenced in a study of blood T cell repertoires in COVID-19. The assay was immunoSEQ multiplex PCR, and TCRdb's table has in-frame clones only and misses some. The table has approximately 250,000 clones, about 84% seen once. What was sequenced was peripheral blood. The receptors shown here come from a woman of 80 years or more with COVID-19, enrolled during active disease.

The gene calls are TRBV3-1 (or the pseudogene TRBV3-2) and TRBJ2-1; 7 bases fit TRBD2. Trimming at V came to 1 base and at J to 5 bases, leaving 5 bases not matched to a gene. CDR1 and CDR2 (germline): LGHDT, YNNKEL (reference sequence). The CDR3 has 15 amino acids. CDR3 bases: TGTGCCAGCAGCCAAGCCGGGGGGAATAACAATGAGCAGTTCTTC. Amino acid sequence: CASSQAGGNNNEQFF.

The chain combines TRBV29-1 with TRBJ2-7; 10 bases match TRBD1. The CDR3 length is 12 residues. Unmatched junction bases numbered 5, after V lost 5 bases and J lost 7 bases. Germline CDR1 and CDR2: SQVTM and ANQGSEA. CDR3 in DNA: TGCAGCGTTCGAGCGGGACAGGGGGAGCAGTACTTC. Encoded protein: CSVRAGQGEQYF.

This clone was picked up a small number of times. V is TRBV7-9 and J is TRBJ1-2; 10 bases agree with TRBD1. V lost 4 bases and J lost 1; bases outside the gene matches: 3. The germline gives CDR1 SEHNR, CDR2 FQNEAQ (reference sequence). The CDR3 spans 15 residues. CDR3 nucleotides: TGTGCCAGCAGCTGGGGACAGGGGATTAACTATGGCTACACCTTC. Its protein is CASSWGQGINYGYTF.

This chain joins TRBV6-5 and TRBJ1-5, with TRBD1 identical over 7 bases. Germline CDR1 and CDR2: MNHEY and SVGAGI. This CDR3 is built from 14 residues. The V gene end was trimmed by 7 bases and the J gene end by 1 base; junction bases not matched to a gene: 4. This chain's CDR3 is CASIKGGSNQPQHF. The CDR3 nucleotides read TGTGCCAGCATAAAAGGGGGCAGCAATCAGCCCCAGCATTTT.

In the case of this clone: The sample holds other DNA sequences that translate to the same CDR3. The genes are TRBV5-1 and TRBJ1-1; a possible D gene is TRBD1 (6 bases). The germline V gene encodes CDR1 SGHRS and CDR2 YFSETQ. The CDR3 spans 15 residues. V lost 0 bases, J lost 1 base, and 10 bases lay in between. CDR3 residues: CASSLEGGRNTEAFF. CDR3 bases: TGCGCCAGCAGCTTGGAAGGGGGAAGGAACACTGAAGCTTTCTTT.

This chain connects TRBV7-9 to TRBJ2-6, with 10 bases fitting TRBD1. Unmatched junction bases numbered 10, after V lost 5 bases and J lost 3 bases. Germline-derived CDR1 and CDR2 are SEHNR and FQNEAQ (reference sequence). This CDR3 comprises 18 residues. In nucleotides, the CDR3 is TGTGCCAGCAGCCCAGGGACAGGGGTTTTGGGTGGGGCCAACGTCCTGACTTTC. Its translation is CASSPGTGVLGGANVLTF.

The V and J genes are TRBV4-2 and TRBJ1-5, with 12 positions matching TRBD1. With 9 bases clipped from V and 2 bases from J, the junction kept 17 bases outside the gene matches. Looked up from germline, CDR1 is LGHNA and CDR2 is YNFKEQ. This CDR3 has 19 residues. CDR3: CASSMGEGTGGGGNQPQHF. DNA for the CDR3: TGTGCCAGTTCAATGGGGGAGGGGACAGGGGGCGGAGGCAATCAGCCCCAGCATTTT.

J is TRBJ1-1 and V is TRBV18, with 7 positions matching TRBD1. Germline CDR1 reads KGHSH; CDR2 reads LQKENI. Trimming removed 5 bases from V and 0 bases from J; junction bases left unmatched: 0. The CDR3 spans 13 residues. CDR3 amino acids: CASSGTVNTEAFF. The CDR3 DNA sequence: TGTGCCAGCTCAGGGACAGTGAACACTGAAGCTTTCTTT.

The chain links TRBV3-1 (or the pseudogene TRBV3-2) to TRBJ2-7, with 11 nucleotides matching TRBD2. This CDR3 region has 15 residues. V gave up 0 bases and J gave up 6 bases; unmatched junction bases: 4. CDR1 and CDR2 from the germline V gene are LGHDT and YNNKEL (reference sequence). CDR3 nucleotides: TGTGCCAGCAGCCAAGATCTGCTAGCGGGGGGCGAGCAGTACGTC. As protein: CASSQDLLAGGEQYV.

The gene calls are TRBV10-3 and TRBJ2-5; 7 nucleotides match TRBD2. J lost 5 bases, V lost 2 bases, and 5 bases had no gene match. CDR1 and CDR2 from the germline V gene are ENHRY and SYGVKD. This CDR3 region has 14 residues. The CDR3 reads CAISERRGGETQYF. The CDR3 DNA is TGTGCCATCAGTGAGCGAAGGGGAGGGGAGACCCAGTACTTC.

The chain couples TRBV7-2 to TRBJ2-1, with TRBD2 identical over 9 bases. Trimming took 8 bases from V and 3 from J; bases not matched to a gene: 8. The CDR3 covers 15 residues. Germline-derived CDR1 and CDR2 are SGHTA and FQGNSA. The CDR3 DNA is TGTGCCAGCCTCATCCAGCGGGGGGTCTACAATGAGCAGTTCTTC. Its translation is CASLIQRGVYNEQFF.

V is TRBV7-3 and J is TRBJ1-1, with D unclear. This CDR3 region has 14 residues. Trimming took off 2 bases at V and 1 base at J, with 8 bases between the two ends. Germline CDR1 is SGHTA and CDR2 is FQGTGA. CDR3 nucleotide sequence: TGTGCCAGCAGCTTACGACGGGAGAACACTGAAGCTTTCTTT. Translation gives CASSLRRENTEAFF.

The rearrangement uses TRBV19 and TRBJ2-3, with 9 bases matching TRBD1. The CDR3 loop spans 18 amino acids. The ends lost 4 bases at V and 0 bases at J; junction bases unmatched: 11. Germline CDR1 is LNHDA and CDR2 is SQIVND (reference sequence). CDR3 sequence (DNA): TGTGCCAGTAGTACTGGGACAGGGAATTCTCCTAGCACAGATACGCAGTATTTT. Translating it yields CASSTGTGNSPSTDTQYF.

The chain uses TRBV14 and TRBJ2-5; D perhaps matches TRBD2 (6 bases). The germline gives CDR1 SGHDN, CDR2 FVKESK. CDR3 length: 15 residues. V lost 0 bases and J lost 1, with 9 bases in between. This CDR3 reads CASSQDYGGQETQYF. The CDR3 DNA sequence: TGTGCCAGCAGCCAAGATTACGGGGGCCAAGAGACCCAGTACTTC.

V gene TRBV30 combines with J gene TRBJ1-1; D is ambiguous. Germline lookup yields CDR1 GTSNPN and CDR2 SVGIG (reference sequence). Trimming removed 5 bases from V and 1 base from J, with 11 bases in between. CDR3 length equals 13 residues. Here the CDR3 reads CAWVSRPNTEAFF. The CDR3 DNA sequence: TGTGCCTGGGTTTCGAGGCCGAACACTGAAGCTTTCTTT.

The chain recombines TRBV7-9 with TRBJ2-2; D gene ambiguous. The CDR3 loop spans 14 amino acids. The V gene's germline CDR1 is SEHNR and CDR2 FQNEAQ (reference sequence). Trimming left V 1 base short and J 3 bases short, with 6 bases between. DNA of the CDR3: TGTGCCAGCAGCTTAGAGCCGGACACCGGGGAGCTGTTTTTT. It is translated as CASSLEPDTGELFF.

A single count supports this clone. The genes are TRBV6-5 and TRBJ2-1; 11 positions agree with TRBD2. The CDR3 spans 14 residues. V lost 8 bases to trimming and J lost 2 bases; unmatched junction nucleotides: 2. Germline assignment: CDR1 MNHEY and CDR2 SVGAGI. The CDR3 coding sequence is TGTGCCAGCCGTAGCGGGGGGGCCTACAATGAGCAGTTCTTC. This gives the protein CASRSGGAYNEQFF.

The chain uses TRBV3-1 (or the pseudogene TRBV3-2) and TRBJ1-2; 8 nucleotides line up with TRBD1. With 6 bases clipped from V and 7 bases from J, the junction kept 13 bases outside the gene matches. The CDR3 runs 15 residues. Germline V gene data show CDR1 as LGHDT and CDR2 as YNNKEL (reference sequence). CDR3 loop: CASRDPGQATSGYTF. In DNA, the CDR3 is TGTGCCAGCAGGGATCCGGGACAGGCAACTTCTGGCTACACCTTC.

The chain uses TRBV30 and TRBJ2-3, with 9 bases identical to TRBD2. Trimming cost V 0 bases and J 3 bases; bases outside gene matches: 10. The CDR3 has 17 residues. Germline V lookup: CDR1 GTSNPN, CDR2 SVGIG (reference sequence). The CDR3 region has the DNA TGTGCCTGGAGTGTGAGTAGCGGGGGAGGTAGGACAGATACGCAGTATTTT. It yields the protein CAWSVSSGGGRTDTQYF.

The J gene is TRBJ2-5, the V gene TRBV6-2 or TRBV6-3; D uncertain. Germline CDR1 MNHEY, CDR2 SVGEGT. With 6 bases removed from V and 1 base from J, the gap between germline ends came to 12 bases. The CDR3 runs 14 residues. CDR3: CASSQSGTQETQYF. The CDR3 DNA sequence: TGTGCCAGCAGCCAATCCGGTACCCAAGAGACCCAGTACTTC.

The CDR3: CASSYQGGGYTF. The CDR3 bases are TGTGCCAGCAGTTACCAGGGAGGAGGCTACACCTTC. The chain recombines TRBV6-5 with TRBJ1-2; possibly TRBD1 for D (5 bases). Germline values: CDR1 MNHEY, CDR2 SVGAGI. CDR3 length: 12 residues. Trimming cost V 2 bases and J 8 bases, with 9 bases left between them.

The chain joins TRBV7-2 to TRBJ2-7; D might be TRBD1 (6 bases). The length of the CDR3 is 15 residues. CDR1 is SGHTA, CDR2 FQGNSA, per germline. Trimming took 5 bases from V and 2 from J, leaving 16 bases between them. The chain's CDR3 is CASSPTSGQPYEQYF. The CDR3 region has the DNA TGTGCCAGCAGCCCCACCTCCGGACAGCCCTACGAGCAGTACTTC.

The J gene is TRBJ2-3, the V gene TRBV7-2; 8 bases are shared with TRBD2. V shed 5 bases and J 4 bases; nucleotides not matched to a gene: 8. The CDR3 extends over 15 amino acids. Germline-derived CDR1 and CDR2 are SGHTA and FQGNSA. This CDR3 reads CASSPRTSRADTQYF. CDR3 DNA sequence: TGTGCCAGCAGCCCCAGGACTAGCAGAGCAGATACGCAGTATTTT.

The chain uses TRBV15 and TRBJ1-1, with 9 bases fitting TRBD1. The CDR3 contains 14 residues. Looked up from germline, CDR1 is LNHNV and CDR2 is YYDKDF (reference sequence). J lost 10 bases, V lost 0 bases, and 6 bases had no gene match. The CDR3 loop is CATSRDQVGQGAFF. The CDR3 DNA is TGTGCCACCAGCAGAGATCAGGTGGGACAGGGAGCTTTCTTT.

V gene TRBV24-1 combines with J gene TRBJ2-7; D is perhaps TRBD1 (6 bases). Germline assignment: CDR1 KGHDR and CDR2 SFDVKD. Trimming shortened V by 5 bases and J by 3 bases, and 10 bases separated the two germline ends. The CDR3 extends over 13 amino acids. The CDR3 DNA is TGTGCCACCAGTGGGACAGACGGCTACGAGCAGTACTTC. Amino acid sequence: CATSGTDGYEQYF.

CDR3 loop: CASSVAVPGEQYF. In DNA, the CDR3 is TGTGCCAGCAGCGTAGCTGTCCCAGGCGAGCAGTACTTC. J is TRBJ2-7 and V is TRBV9, with D unresolved. V shed 0 bases and J shed 6 bases, with 10 bases lying between them. The CDR3 loop spans 13 amino acids. Germline assignment: CDR1 SGDLS and CDR2 YYNGEE.

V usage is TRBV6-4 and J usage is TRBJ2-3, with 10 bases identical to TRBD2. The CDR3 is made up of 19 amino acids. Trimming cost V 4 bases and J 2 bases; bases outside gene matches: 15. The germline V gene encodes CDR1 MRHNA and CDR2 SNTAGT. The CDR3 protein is CASSGSLAGAPASTDTQYF. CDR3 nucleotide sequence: TGTGCCAGCAGTGGAAGTCTAGCGGGGGCTCCCGCCTCCACAGATACGCAGTATTTT.

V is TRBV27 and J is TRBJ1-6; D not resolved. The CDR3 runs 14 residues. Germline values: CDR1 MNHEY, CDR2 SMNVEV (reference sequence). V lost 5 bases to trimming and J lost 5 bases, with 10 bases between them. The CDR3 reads CASSVLSDNSPLHF. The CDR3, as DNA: TGTGCCAGCAGTGTGCTGAGTGATAATTCACCCCTCCACTTT.

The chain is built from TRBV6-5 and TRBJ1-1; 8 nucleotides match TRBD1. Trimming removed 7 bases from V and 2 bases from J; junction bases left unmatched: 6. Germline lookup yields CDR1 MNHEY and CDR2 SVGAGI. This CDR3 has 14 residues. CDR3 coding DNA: TGTGCCAGCAACCTCAGGGGGCGTAACACTGAAGCTTTCTTT. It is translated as CASNLRGRNTEAFF.

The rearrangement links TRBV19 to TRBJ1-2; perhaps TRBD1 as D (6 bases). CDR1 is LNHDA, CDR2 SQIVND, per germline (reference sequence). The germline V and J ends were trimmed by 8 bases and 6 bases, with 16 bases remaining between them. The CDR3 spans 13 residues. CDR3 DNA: TGTGCCAGTCGCGAACAGGGTGTGGATGGCTACACCTTC. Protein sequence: CASREQGVDGYTF. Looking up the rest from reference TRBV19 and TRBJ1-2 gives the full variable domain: DGGITQSPKYLFRKEGQNVTLSCEQNLNHDAMYWYRQDPGQGLRLIYYSQIVNDFQKGDIAEGYSVSREKKESFPLTVTSAQKNPTAFYLCASREQGVDGYTFGSGTRLTVV.